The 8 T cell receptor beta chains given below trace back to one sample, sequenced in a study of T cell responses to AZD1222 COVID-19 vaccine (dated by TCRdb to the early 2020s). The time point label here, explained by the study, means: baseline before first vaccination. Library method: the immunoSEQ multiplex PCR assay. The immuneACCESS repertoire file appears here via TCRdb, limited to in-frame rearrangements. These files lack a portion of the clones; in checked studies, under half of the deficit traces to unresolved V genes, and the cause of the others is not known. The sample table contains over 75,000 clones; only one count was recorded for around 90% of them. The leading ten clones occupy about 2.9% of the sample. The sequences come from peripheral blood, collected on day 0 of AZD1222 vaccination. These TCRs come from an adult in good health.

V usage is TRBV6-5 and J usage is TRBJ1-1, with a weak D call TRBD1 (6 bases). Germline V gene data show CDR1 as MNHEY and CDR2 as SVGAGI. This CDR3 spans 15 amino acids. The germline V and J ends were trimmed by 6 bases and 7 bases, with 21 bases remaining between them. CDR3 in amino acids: CASSSPRGGRDEAFF. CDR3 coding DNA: TGTGCCAGCAGCTCCCCCCGCGGGGGCAGGGATGAAGCTTTCTTT.

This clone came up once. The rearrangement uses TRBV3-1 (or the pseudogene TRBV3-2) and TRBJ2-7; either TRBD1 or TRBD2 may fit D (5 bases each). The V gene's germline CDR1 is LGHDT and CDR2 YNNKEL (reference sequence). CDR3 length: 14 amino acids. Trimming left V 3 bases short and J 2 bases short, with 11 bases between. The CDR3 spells CASSHFGTAYEQYF. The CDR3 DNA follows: TGTGCCAGCAGCCATTTCGGGACGGCCTACGAGCAGTACTTC.

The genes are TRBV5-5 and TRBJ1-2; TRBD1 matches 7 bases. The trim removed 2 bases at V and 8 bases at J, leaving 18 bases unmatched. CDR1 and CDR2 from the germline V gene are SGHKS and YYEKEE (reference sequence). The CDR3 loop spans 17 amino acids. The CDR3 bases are TGTGCCAGCAGCTTAGTGGTGACGGGGCAGGGGGGTAACGGCTACACCTTC. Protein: CASSLVVTGQGGNGYTF.

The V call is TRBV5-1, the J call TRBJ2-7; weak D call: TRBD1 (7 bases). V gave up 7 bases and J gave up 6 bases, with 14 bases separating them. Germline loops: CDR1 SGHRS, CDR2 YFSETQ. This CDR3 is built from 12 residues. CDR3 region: CASRQGGSEQYF. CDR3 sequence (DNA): TGCGCCAGCCGACAGGGAGGAAGCGAGCAGTACTTC.

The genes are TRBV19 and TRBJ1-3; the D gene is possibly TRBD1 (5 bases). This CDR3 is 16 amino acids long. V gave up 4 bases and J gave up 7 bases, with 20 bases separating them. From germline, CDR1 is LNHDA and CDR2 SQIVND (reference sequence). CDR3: CASSRLGIQVYNTIYF. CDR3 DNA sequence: TGTGCCAGTAGTAGACTTGGGATACAGGTCTACAACACCATATATTTT.

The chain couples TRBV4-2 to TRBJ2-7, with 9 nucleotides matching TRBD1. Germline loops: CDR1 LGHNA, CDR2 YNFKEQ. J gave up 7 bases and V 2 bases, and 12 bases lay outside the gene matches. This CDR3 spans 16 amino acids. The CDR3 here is CASSQTHRGLLGEQYF. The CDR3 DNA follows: TGTGCCAGCAGCCAAACCCACAGGGGGCTCTTGGGGGAGCAGTACTTC.

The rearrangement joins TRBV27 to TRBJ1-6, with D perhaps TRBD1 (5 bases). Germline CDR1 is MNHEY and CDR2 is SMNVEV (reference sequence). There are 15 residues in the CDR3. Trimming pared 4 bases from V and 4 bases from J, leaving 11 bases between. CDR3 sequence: CASSSETDYNSPLHF. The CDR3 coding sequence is TGTGCCAGCAGTTCTGAGACAGATTATAATTCACCCCTCCACTTT.

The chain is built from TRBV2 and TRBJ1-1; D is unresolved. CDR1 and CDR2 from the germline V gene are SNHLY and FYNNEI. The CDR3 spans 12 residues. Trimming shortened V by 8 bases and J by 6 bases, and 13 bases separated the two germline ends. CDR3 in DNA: TGTGCCAGCGGACTGACGGGTTCTGAAGCTTTCTTT. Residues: CASGLTGSEAFF.